This TCR beta chain was identified in a study of early T cells in non-severe SARS-CoV-2 infection. Across the whole study: Unsorted whole blood bulk RNA was sequenced, with unpaired chains.

This clonotype was seen at least ten times. TCRdb recomputed calls from the 5' RACE reads with MiXCR, one row per CDR3 protein. The data show about 72,000 distinct CDR3 sequences, 10% seen once. The J segment lost 8 bases and the V segment lost 5 bases, leaving 7 bases of the junction unmatched. The CDR3 is 15 residues long. The V gene's germline CDR1 is SGHVS and CDR2 FNYEAQ. The V gene is TRBV7-6, the J gene TRBJ2-1; 12 nucleotides align to TRBD2. Sequencing used whole blood, obtained at baseline. The receptor's source is an adult who was a healthcare worker with PCR-confirmed SARS-CoV-2 infection or an uninfected control (not recorded which). The CDR3 loop reads CASSPTSGGSYEQFF. The CDR3 coding sequence is TGTGCCAGCAGCCCTACTAGCGGGGGGTCCTATGAGCAGTTCTTC.